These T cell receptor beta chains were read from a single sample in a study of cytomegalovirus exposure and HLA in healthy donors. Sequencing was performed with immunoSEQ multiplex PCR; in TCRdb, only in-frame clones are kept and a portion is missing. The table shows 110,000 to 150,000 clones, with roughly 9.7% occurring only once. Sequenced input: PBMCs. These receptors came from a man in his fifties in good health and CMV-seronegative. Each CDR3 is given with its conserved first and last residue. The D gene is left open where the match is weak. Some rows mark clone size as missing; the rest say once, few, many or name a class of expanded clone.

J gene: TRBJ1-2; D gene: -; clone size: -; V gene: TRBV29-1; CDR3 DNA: TGCAGCGCGGCTGAGGGATTTTTAGCTAACTATGGCTACACCTTC; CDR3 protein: CSAAEGFLANYGYTF
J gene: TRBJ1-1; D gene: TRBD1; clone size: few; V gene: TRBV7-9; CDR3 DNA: TGTGCCAGCAGGCAGACAGGGACAGCGAACACTGAAGCTTTCTTT; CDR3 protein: CASRQTGTANTEAFF
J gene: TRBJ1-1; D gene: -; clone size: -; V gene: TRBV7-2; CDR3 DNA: TGTGCCAGCAGCCCAGGGGCAGGGATGAACACTGAGGCTTTCTTT; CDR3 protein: CASSPGAGMNTEAFF
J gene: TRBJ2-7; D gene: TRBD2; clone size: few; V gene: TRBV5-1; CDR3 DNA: TGCGCCAGCAGCTTGGTAGTAGCGGGAGTTGGCTACGAGCAGTACTTC; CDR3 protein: CASSLVVAGVGYEQYF
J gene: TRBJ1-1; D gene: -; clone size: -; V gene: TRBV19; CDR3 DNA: TGTGCCAGTAGTCAGGGTGTTAGGACTGAAGCTTTCTTT; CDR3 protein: CASSQGVRTEAFF
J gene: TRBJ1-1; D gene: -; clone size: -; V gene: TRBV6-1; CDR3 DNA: TGTGCCAGCAGTGCCGGGTCTCGATCGGGCACTGAAGCTTTCTTT; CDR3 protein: CASSAGSRSGTEAFF
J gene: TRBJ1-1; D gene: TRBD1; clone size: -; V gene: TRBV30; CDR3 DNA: TGTGCCTGGAGAGGACAGGGGGATGAAGCTTTCTTT; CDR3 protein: CAWRGQGDEAFF
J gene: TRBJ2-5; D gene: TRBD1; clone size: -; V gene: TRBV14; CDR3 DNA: TGTGCCAGCAGCCAGGGCAGGGGGTCGGAGACCCAGTACTTC; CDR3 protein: CASSQGRGSETQYF
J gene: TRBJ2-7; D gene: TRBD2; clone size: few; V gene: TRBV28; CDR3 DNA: TGTGCCAGCAGTTTACTAGCGGTAGATCGCGAGCAGTACTTC; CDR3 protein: CASSLLAVDREQYF
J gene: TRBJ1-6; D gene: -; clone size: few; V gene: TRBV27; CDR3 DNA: TGTGCCAGCAGCCGGGACTTCAGCTCCTATAATTCACCCCTCCACTTT; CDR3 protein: CASSRDFSSYNSPLHF
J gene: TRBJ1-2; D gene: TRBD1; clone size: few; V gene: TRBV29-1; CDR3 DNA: TGCAGCGGTGGACAGGGGGACTATGGCTACACCTTC; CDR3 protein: CSGGQGDYGYTF
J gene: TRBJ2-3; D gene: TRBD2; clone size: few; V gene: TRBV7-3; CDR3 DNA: TGTGCCAGCAGCTTAGCGGGAGGGAGCACAGATACGCAGTATTTT; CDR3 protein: CASSLAGGSTDTQYF
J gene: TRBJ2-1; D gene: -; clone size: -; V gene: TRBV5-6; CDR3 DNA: TGTGCCAGCAGCTCCCGGACTCGGCCCTACAATGAGCAGTTCTTC; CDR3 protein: CASSSRTRPYNEQFF
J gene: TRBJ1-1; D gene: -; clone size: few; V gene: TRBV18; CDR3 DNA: TGTGCCAGCTCACCACTTGAGGGGGACACTGAAGCTTTCTTT; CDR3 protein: CASSPLEGDTEAFF
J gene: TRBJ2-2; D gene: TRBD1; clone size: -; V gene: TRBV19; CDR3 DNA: TGTGCCAGTAGTAGTACAGGGGGCTTGGATTCCGGGGAGCTGTTTTTT; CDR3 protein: CASSSTGGLDSGELFF
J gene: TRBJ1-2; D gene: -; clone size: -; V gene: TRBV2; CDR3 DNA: TGTGCCAGCAGTGAATGGAGTGGCTACACCTTC; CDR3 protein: CASSEWSGYTF
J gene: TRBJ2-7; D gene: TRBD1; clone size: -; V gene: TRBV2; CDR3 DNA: TGTGCCAGCAGTGGGGACAGGGGGGGTCAGTACTTC; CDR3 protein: CASSGDRGGQYF
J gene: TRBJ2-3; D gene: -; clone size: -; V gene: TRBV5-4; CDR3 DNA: TGTGCCAGCAGTTATGGACTCCGCACAGATACGCAGTATTTT; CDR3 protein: CASSYGLRTDTQYF
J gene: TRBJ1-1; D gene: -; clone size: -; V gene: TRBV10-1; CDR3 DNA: TGCGCCAGCAGCGAGGGACGTGGGAGTACTGAAGCTTTCTTT; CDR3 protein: CASSEGRGSTEAFF
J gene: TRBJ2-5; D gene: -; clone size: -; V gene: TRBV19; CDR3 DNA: TGTGCCAGTAGTATCTCTCAAGAGACCCAGTACTTC; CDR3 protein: CASSISQETQYF
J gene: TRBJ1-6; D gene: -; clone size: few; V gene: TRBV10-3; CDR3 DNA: TGTGCCATCAGTGATTCCCAGAACCAGAAACCCCTCCACTTT; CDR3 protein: CAISDSQNQKPLHF
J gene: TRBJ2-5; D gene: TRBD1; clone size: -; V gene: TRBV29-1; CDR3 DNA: TGCAGCGTTGGGGGGACAGGGGGTCAGCGGAAGTACTTC; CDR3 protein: CSVGGTGGQRKYF
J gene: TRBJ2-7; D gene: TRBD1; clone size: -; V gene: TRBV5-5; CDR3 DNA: TGTGCCAGCAGCGTTCCACAGGGGTCCGAGCAGTACTTC; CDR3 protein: CASSVPQGSEQYF
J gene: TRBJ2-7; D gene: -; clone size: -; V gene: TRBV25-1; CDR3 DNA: TGTGCCAGCAGTGATCCCCGGGATGCAACCTACGAGCAGTACTTC; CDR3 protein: CASSDPRDATYEQYF